The 23 T cell receptor beta chains below were found in one sample sequenced in a study of graft-versus-host responses after intestinal transplantation. The method was immunoSEQ multiplex PCR; TCRdb's version includes in-frame clones alone and lacks a portion of them. The sample records some 8,000 clones, about 97% being singletons. The sample in question was PBMCs, obtained 23 days after intestinal transplant. The receptor source for this set is a human patient who received an intestinal transplant, so some T cells may come from the graft donor.

The rearrangement joins TRBV5-4 to TRBJ2-7; 8 positions match TRBD2. Germline CDR1 is SGHNT and CDR2 is YYREEE (reference sequence). The CDR3 consists of 16 residues. V lost 5 bases to trimming and J lost 6 bases; unmatched junction nucleotides: 16. The chain's CDR3 is CASSFGAGGAAVEQYF. The CDR3 DNA is TGTGCCAGCAGTTTCGGGGCGGGAGGTGCGGCGGTCGAGCAGTACTTC. Full variable domain (missing parts from reference TRBV5-4 and TRBJ2-7): ETGVTQSPTHLIKTRGQQVTLRCSSQSGHNTVSWYQQALGQGPQFIFQYYREEENGRGNFPPRFSGLQFPNYSSELNVNALELDDSALYLCASSFGAGGAAVEQYFGPGTRLTVT.

The chain employs TRBV27 and TRBJ1-1, with 7 nucleotides matching TRBD1. Germline V lookup: CDR1 MNHEY, CDR2 SMNVEV (reference sequence). V was clipped by 5 bases and J by 7 bases; unmatched bases: 10. This CDR3 has 14 amino acids. The CDR3 is CASSPGQEMIEAFF. Here the CDR3 DNA reads TGTGCCAGCAGTCCCGGACAGGAGATGATTGAAGCTTTCTTT.

This chain joins TRBV6-6 and TRBJ2-7; 7 bases map to TRBD1. The germline CDR1 and CDR2 sequences are MNHNY and SVGAGI (reference sequence). The CDR3 totals 13 residues. V shed 6 bases, J shed 3 bases, and the junction held 5 bases outside the gene matches. CDR3 amino acids: CASRSRDSYEQYF. The DNA for the CDR3 is TGTGCCAGCAGGTCCCGGGACAGCTACGAGCAGTACTTC.

The chain combines TRBV7-5 with TRBJ2-1; TRBD2 reflects the table's D call only, with no check against the DNA. TRBV7-5 is annotated as a pseudogene. CDR3 size: 13 residues. CDR3 amino acids: CARSSRGSDEQFF. As DNA, the CDR3 is TGTGCCAGAAGCTCCCGGGGGAGCGATGAGCAGTTCTTC.

This chain connects TRBV6-6 to TRBJ2-7, with TRBD1 as a possible D gene (5 bases). With 2 bases removed from V and 3 bases from J, the gap between germline ends came to 5 bases. The CDR3 totals 12 residues. From germline, CDR1 is MNHNY and CDR2 SVGAGI (reference sequence). This CDR3 is CASSYDSYEQYF. CDR3 coding DNA: TGTGCCAGCAGTTACGACAGCTACGAGCAGTACTTC.

This sequence joins TRBV18 and TRBJ2-2; no clear D. Germline assignment: CDR1 KGHSH and CDR2 LQKENI. The length of the CDR3 is 14 residues. V was pared by 5 bases and J by 1 base, with 8 bases between. The CDR3: CASSAALNTGELFF. Written as DNA, the CDR3 is TGTGCCAGCTCAGCAGCCTTGAACACCGGGGAGCTGTTTTTT.

This chain uses TRBV9 with TRBJ1-1; no definite D call. This CDR3 region has 12 residues. V lost 3 bases and J 4 bases, leaving 7 bases between the germline ends. CDR1 is SGDLS, CDR2 YYNGEE, per germline. Here the CDR3 DNA reads TGTGCCAGCAGCGAGGGTGGCACTGAAGCTTTCTTT. It specifies CASSEGGTEAFF.

V is TRBV7-9 and J is TRBJ2-7, with unresolved D. CDR1 and CDR2 from the germline V gene are SEHNR and FQNEAQ (reference sequence). Trimming left V 5 bases short and J 2 bases short, with 16 bases between. The CDR3 extends over 15 amino acids. The CDR3, as DNA: TGTGCCAGCAGCCCAGGCCACAGCGATACCTACGAGCAGTACTTC. Translated: CASSPGHSDTYEQYF.

This chain connects TRBV10-3 to TRBJ2-7, with 9 bases that match TRBD1. The CDR3 spans 16 residues. Germline loops: CDR1 ENHRY, CDR2 SYGVKD. Trimming took 3 bases from V and 1 from J; bases not matched to a gene: 7. CDR3 protein: CAISDYPGTGSYEQYF. The CDR3 DNA reads as TGTGCCATCAGTGATTACCCCGGGACAGGGTCCTACGAGCAGTACTTC.

The V call is TRBV6-6, the J call TRBJ2-7; 11 bases are shared with TRBD2. The CDR3 contains 15 residues. V shed 6 bases and J 2 bases; nucleotides not matched to a gene: 6. Germline-derived CDR1 and CDR2 are MNHNY and SVGAGI (reference sequence). DNA of the CDR3: TGTGCCAGCAGCCCCGGGACTAGCGGTACCTACGAGCAGTACTTC. As protein: CASSPGTSGTYEQYF.

Only one count was recorded for this clone. V usage is TRBV21-1 and J usage is TRBJ2-3; the table's TRBD1 call for D was not verified on the DNA. TRBV21-1 is reported as a pseudogene. The CDR3 runs 17 residues. The CDR3 coding sequence is TGTGCCAGCAGCAAAGCGTTAGACAGATCTAGCACAGATACGCAGTATTTT. Its protein is CASSKALDRSSTDTQYF.

The CDR3 nucleotides read TGTGCCAGCAGCCGAAGACTAGCGGGAGGAGGCGAGCAGTACTTC. Translating gives CASSRRLAGGGEQYF. V gene TRBV27 combines with J gene TRBJ2-7; TRBD2 agrees at 13 bases. This CDR3 has 15 residues. Looked up from germline, CDR1 is MNHEY and CDR2 is SMNVEV (reference sequence). Germline trimming cut 6 bases from V and 6 bases from J; bases unmatched to any gene: 8.

This clone was seen only a few times. The V gene is TRBV7-2, the J gene TRBJ2-5; D perhaps matches TRBD2 (6 bases). The CDR3 has 15 residues. Looked up from germline, CDR1 is SGHTA and CDR2 is FQGNSA. V shed 5 bases and J shed 2 bases, with 15 bases lying between them. The CDR3 nucleotides are TGTGCCAGCAGCCTTGGGGGGAGACAGCAAGAGACCCAGTACTTC. This gives the protein CASSLGGRQQETQYF.

The genes are TRBV27 and TRBJ1-1; D gene unclear. The CDR3 contains 10 residues. Deletions cut 6 bases from V and 10 bases from J, with 9 bases between. Germline V CDR1 and CDR2: MNHEY, SMNVEV (reference sequence). DNA of the CDR3: TGTGCCAGCAGGGGGTTGACAGCTTTCTTT. This encodes CASRGLTAFF.

J is TRBJ1-1 and V is TRBV7-6; D is unresolved. CDR1 SGHVS and CDR2 FNYEAQ come from the germline V gene. The CDR3 has 13 residues. V was pared by 1 base and J by 0 bases, with 3 bases between. DNA for the CDR3: TGTGCCAGCAGCTTAGAAGTGAACACTGAAGCTTTCTTT. It specifies CASSLEVNTEAFF.

CDR3 nucleotides: TGTGCCAGCAGCCCCGGGACGGGGAACACCGGGGAGCTGTTTTTT. It encodes CASSPGTGNTGELFF. The V and J genes are TRBV7-6 and TRBJ2-2; D may correspond to TRBD1 or TRBD2 (5 bases each). Germline assignment: CDR1 SGHVS and CDR2 FNYEAQ. The ends were cut back, 5 bases at V and 1 base at J, with 11 bases in the middle. The CDR3 has 15 residues.

The chain has TRBV5-1 and TRBJ2-5; 9 bases match TRBD1. The V gene's germline CDR1 is SGHRS and CDR2 YFSETQ. Unmatched junction bases numbered 7, after V lost 3 bases and J lost 1 base. This CDR3 is 16 amino acids long. CDR3 in DNA: TGCGCCAGCAGCTCCCCACAGGGGGCTTCCCAAGAGACCCAGTACTTC. This encodes CASSSPQGASQETQYF. Drawing the rest from reference TRBV5-1 and TRBJ2-5, the complete variable domain is KAGVTQTPRYLIKTRGQQVTLSCSPISGHRSVSWYQQTPGQGLQFLFEYFSETQRNKGNFPGRFSGRQFSNSRSEMNVSTLELGDSALYLCASSSPQGASQETQYFGPGTRLLVL.

The chain couples TRBV11-1 to TRBJ2-3; possible D gene TRBD2, 6 bases. Looked up from germline, CDR1 is SGHAT and CDR2 is FQDESV (reference sequence). V was cut by 0 bases and J by 6 bases, with 16 bases left in between. The CDR3 is made up of 16 amino acids. The CDR3 DNA reads as TGTGCCAGCAGCTTAGCGGGGGGAAAACACCCCGATACGCAGTATTTT. Translated, it gives CASSLAGGKHPDTQYF.

The chain is built from TRBV19 and TRBJ1-1, with D possibly TRBD1 on 6 matching bases. This CDR3 contains 15 residues. Deletions cut 10 bases from V and 5 bases from J, with 23 bases between. Per the germline V gene, CDR1 is LNHDA and CDR2 is SQIVND (reference sequence). The CDR3 DNA follows: TGTGCCACCCAAGCGGGGGCGCAGGGATTAACTGAAGCTTTCTTT. Residues: CATQAGAQGLTEAFF.

The J gene is TRBJ2-5, the V gene TRBV5-1; D may be TRBD2 (5 bases). CDR1 SGHRS and CDR2 YFSETQ come from the germline V gene. V shed 0 bases and J shed 5 bases, with 11 bases lying between them. The CDR3 contains 14 residues. The CDR3 nucleotides are TGCGCCAGCAGCTTGGAGGGAGCTTGGGAGACCCAGTACTTC. Translated, it gives CASSLEGAWETQYF.

The chain recombines TRBV28 with TRBJ1-6; 8 bases agree with TRBD1. The CDR3 extends over 15 amino acids. Germline trimming cut 6 bases from V and 7 bases from J; bases unmatched to any gene: 8. Germline CDR1 MDHEN, CDR2 SYDVKM. CDR3: CASSTPGTGNSPLHF. The CDR3 DNA sequence: TGTGCCAGCAGCACCCCCGGGACAGGAAATTCACCCCTCCACTTT.

The chain joins TRBV27 to TRBJ2-1; 8 nucleotides line up with TRBD1. This CDR3 is 16 amino acids long. Germline assignment: CDR1 MNHEY and CDR2 SMNVEV (reference sequence). Trimming removed 3 bases from V and 7 bases from J; junction bases left unmatched: 11. CDR3 coding DNA: TGTGCCAGCAGTTTGGGCTCAGGGGGCCGAGGGAATGAGCAGTTCTTC. Amino acids: CASSLGSGGRGNEQFF.

J is TRBJ1-5 and V is TRBV4-1; perhaps TRBD1 as D (6 bases). The CDR3 covers 17 residues. Trimming shortened V by 3 bases and J by 5 bases, and 20 bases separated the two germline ends. The germline CDR1 and CDR2 sequences are MGHRA and YSYEKL. The CDR3 reads CASSHPSSGGADQPQHF. The CDR3 bases are TGCGCCAGCAGCCACCCCTCAAGTGGGGGGGCCGATCAGCCCCAGCATTTT.